These T cell receptor beta chains were read from a single sample in a study of cytomegalovirus exposure and HLA in healthy donors. Produced via immunoSEQ multiplex PCR; TCRdb's table is partial and in-frame only. This sample has some 260,000 clones, with roughly 88% found just once. The sample was PBMCs. These receptors were collected from a woman between 25 and 40 years old in good health and CMV-seronegative. Both conserved end residues are part of each CDR3. The D gene is left open where the match is weak. Size values are once, few and many counts, or a class for expanded clones, and some rows have none.

clone_size: .; d_call: TRBD2; v_call: TRBV6-6; cdr3_length: 16; j_call: TRBJ2-2; cdr3_nt: TGTGCCAGCAGGCCTCCGGGACTAGGGGGCACCGGGGAGCTGTTTTTT; cdr3_aa: CASRPPGLGGTGELFF
clone_size: .; d_call: .; v_call: TRBV19; cdr3_length: 13; j_call: TRBJ2-7; cdr3_nt: TGTGCCAGTAGTATGTCGGGGCTTCGCGAGCAGTACTTC; cdr3_aa: CASSMSGLREQYF
clone_size: .; d_call: .; v_call: TRBV9; cdr3_length: 14; j_call: TRBJ2-3; cdr3_nt: TGTGCCAGCAGCGAATCACTAGTTTCAGATACGCAGTATTTT; cdr3_aa: CASSESLVSDTQYF
clone_size: .; d_call: TRBD2; v_call: TRBV7-2; cdr3_length: 16; j_call: TRBJ2-3; cdr3_nt: TGTGCCAGCAGCCTCGCCGGGAGGCCTAGCACAGATACGCAGTATTTT; cdr3_aa: CASSLAGRPSTDTQYF
clone_size: .; d_call: .; v_call: TRBV5-1; cdr3_length: 18; j_call: TRBJ2-2; cdr3_nt: TGCGCCAGCAGCTTGGGAGGGGGCCGACTAGCAAACACCGGGGAGCTGTTTTTT; cdr3_aa: CASSLGGGRLANTGELFF
clone_size: .; d_call: TRBD2; v_call: TRBV7-8; cdr3_length: 17; j_call: TRBJ2-5; cdr3_nt: TGTGCCAGCAGCTTCTCATCACTAGCGGGAGAGTTAGAGACCCAGTACTTC; cdr3_aa: CASSFSSLAGELETQYF
clone_size: .; d_call: TRBD2; v_call: TRBV5-6; cdr3_length: 13; j_call: TRBJ2-7; cdr3_nt: TGTGCCAGCAGCTTGGTGGGGGGGGACGAGCAGTACTTC; cdr3_aa: CASSLVGGDEQYF
clone_size: once; d_call: .; v_call: TRBV15; cdr3_length: 16; j_call: TRBJ2-3; cdr3_nt: TGTGCCACCAGCCGAGGGCTGGGAGACAGCACAGATACGCAGTATTTT; cdr3_aa: CATSRGLGDSTDTQYF
clone_size: .; d_call: TRBD2; v_call: TRBV2; cdr3_length: 15; j_call: TRBJ2-7; cdr3_nt: TGTGCCAGCAGTGAACCACTAGCGGGGTCCTACGAGCAGTACTTC; cdr3_aa: CASSEPLAGSYEQYF
clone_size: once; d_call: .; v_call: TRBV5-4; cdr3_length: 14; j_call: TRBJ2-7; cdr3_nt: TGTGCCAGCAGCTTGGGGCGGGGCTCCTACGAGCAGTACTTC; cdr3_aa: CASSLGRGSYEQYF
clone_size: .; d_call: TRBD2; v_call: TRBV7-3; cdr3_length: 18; j_call: TRBJ2-2; cdr3_nt: TGTGCCAGCAGCTTACATCCAGCGGGAGCGCCTAACACCGGGGAGCTGTTTTTT; cdr3_aa: CASSLHPAGAPNTGELFF
clone_size: .; d_call: TRBD2; v_call: TRBV27; cdr3_length: 13; j_call: TRBJ2-7; cdr3_nt: TGTGCCGCCGGACTAGCGGGAATCGACGAGCAGTACTTC; cdr3_aa: CAAGLAGIDEQYF
clone_size: once; d_call: TRBD1; v_call: TRBV7-6; cdr3_length: 15; j_call: TRBJ2-7; cdr3_nt: TGTGCCAGCAGCTTAGGGACAGGGGACTTTTACGAGCAGTACTTC; cdr3_aa: CASSLGTGDFYEQYF
clone_size: .; d_call: TRBD1; v_call: TRBV2; cdr3_length: 13; j_call: TRBJ2-4; cdr3_nt: TGTGCCAGCAGTGGGGGGACAGAAAACATTCAGTACTTC; cdr3_aa: CASSGGTENIQYF
clone_size: .; d_call: .; v_call: TRBV25-1; cdr3_length: 14; j_call: TRBJ1-1; cdr3_nt: TGTGCCAGCAGTTTTGCCTCAGGGTACACTGAAGCTTTCTTT; cdr3_aa: CASSFASGYTEAFF
clone_size: .; d_call: .; v_call: TRBV28; cdr3_length: 15; j_call: TRBJ1-4; cdr3_nt: TGTGCCAGCATCGAAAGACACCTCCCGGGGGAAAAACTGTTTTTT; cdr3_aa: CASIERHLPGEKLFF
clone_size: .; d_call: .; v_call: TRBV20-1; cdr3_length: 10; j_call: TRBJ2-7; cdr3_nt: TGCAGGCGTCAGGGTTACGAGCAGTACTTC; cdr3_aa: CRRQGYEQYF
clone_size: .; d_call: .; v_call: TRBV10-2; cdr3_length: 13; j_call: TRBJ2-1; cdr3_nt: TGCGCCAGCACTTGGACTACCTACAATGAGCAGTTCTTC; cdr3_aa: CASTWTTYNEQFF
clone_size: .; d_call: .; v_call: TRBV7-2; cdr3_length: 14; j_call: TRBJ1-5; cdr3_nt: TGTGCCAGCAGCTTAGACAGTCATAATCAGCCCCAGCATTTT; cdr3_aa: CASSLDSHNQPQHF
clone_size: .; d_call: .; v_call: TRBV28; cdr3_length: 13; j_call: TRBJ2-7; cdr3_nt: TGTGCCAGCAGAGCCCCCACCTCCTACGAGCAGTACTTC; cdr3_aa: CASRAPTSYEQYF
clone_size: few; d_call: .; v_call: TRBV28; cdr3_length: 15; j_call: TRBJ2-1; cdr3_nt: TGTGCCAGCAGCTCAAGGTGGGCTTACTACAATGAGCAGTTCTTC; cdr3_aa: CASSSRWAYYNEQFF
clone_size: .; d_call: .; v_call: TRBV2; cdr3_length: 21; j_call: TRBJ2-1; cdr3_nt: TGTGCCAGCACGTTCGTGGAAGGAGCGAATTGGCGGGCGTGGGGTTCCGATGAGCAGTTCTTC; cdr3_aa: CASTFVEGANWRAWGSDEQFF
clone_size: .; d_call: .; v_call: TRBV4-3; cdr3_length: 15; j_call: TRBJ1-5; cdr3_nt: TGCGCCAGCAGCCAAGAAGTTCTTAGCAATCAGCCCCAGCATTTT; cdr3_aa: CASSQEVLSNQPQHF
clone_size: .; d_call: .; v_call: TRBV20-1; cdr3_length: 11; j_call: TRBJ1-1; cdr3_nt: TGCAGTGCTAGGGGGGGCACTGAAGCTTTCTTT; cdr3_aa: CSARGGTEAFF
clone_size: .; d_call: TRBD2; v_call: TRBV10-2; cdr3_length: 15; j_call: TRBJ2-1; cdr3_nt: TGCGCCAGCAGTTCCGGGACTAGCGGGGGCAATGAGCAGTTCTTC; cdr3_aa: CASSSGTSGGNEQFF
clone_size: .; d_call: .; v_call: TRBV4-2; cdr3_length: 13; j_call: TRBJ2-7; cdr3_nt: TGTGCCAGCAGCCAAGTCAGGGGCTACGAGCAGTACTTC; cdr3_aa: CASSQVRGYEQYF
clone_size: .; d_call: .; v_call: TRBV30; cdr3_length: 13; j_call: TRBJ1-5; cdr3_nt: TGTGCCTGGACGAGATTCTCGGGGCAGCCCCAGCATTTT; cdr3_aa: CAWTRFSGQPQHF
clone_size: .; d_call: TRBD1; v_call: TRBV5-1; cdr3_length: 15; j_call: TRBJ2-3; cdr3_nt: TGCGCCAGCAGAGGGACAGGAGGGAGGTCAGATACGCAGTATTTT; cdr3_aa: CASRGTGGRSDTQYF
clone_size: .; d_call: TRBD1; v_call: TRBV15; cdr3_length: 12; j_call: TRBJ1-5; cdr3_nt: TGTGCCACCAGCACCGGACAGGGGACAAAGCATTTT; cdr3_aa: CATSTGQGTKHF
clone_size: .; d_call: TRBD2; v_call: TRBV4-2; cdr3_length: 15; j_call: TRBJ2-7; cdr3_nt: TGTGCCAGCAGCCAAGGACTAGCGGGACCGGGAGAGCAGTACTTC; cdr3_aa: CASSQGLAGPGEQYF
clone_size: .; d_call: TRBD2; v_call: TRBV27; cdr3_length: 17; j_call: TRBJ2-7; cdr3_nt: TGTGCCAGCAGTTTATCGAGGACTAGCGGGCCCCTATACGAGCAGTACTTC; cdr3_aa: CASSLSRTSGPLYEQYF
clone_size: .; d_call: .; v_call: TRBV6-1; cdr3_length: 14; j_call: TRBJ2-7; cdr3_nt: TGTGCCAGCAGTGACGAGACAGGAACCTACGAGCAGTACTTC; cdr3_aa: CASSDETGTYEQYF
clone_size: .; d_call: .; v_call: TRBV28; cdr3_length: 14; j_call: TRBJ1-5; cdr3_nt: TGTGCCAGCACCTCCGGCCTCTCCAATCAGCCCCAGCATTTT; cdr3_aa: CASTSGLSNQPQHF
clone_size: .; d_call: .; v_call: TRBV15; cdr3_length: 15; j_call: TRBJ1-5; cdr3_nt: TGTGCCACCAGCAGAGTCGGGGAGGGCAATCAGCCCCAGCATTTT; cdr3_aa: CATSRVGEGNQPQHF
clone_size: .; d_call: .; v_call: TRBV28; cdr3_length: 16; j_call: TRBJ2-3; cdr3_nt: TGTGCCAGCAGTGCTAACACCGCCAGTGACACAGATACGCAGTATTTT; cdr3_aa: CASSANTASDTDTQYF
clone_size: .; d_call: .; v_call: TRBV10-3; cdr3_length: 11; j_call: TRBJ2-7; cdr3_nt: TGTGCCGGAGGGGCAGCGTACGAGCAGTACTTC; cdr3_aa: CAGGAAYEQYF
clone_size: .; d_call: TRBD1; v_call: TRBV7-3; cdr3_length: 16; j_call: TRBJ2-2; cdr3_nt: TGTGCCAGCAGCCGAGGGACAGGGGCTAGCACCGGGGAGCTGTTTTTT; cdr3_aa: CASSRGTGASTGELFF
clone_size: .; d_call: .; v_call: TRBV21-1; cdr3_length: 13; j_call: TRBJ1-1; cdr3_nt: TGTGCCAGCAGCAAACGGCTGAACACTGAAGCTTTCTTT; cdr3_aa: CASSKRLNTEAFF
clone_size: .; d_call: TRBD1; v_call: TRBV18; cdr3_length: 13; j_call: TRBJ1-2; cdr3_nt: TGTGCCAGCTCAGGGACAGAGCGCTATGGCTACACCTTC; cdr3_aa: CASSGTERYGYTF
clone_size: .; d_call: TRBD2; v_call: TRBV7-3; cdr3_length: 13; j_call: TRBJ2-4; cdr3_nt: TGTGCCAGCAGCCCAGCGGGAGGGGACATTCAGTACTTC; cdr3_aa: CASSPAGGDIQYF
clone_size: .; d_call: .; v_call: TRBV27; cdr3_length: 15; j_call: TRBJ2-7; cdr3_nt: TGTGCCAGCAGTTTCGTCTCTGGCATATCCTACGAGCAGTACTTC; cdr3_aa: CASSFVSGISYEQYF
clone_size: .; d_call: TRBD1; v_call: TRBV29-1; cdr3_length: 17; j_call: TRBJ2-3; cdr3_nt: TGCAGCGTTGAGGATTTCCGAGACCGGGACAGGGGGCGCGCGCAGTATTTT; cdr3_aa: CSVEDFRDRDRGRAQYF
clone_size: .; d_call: .; v_call: TRBV9; cdr3_length: 15; j_call: TRBJ1-1; cdr3_nt: TGTGCCAGCAGCCCCGAAGGGGTATTGAACACTGAAGCTTTCTTT; cdr3_aa: CASSPEGVLNTEAFF
clone_size: once; d_call: .; v_call: TRBV19; cdr3_length: 15; j_call: TRBJ2-1; cdr3_nt: TGTGCCAGTAGTAGCCGGGGGAAAGGCGGCAATGAGCAGTTCTTC; cdr3_aa: CASSSRGKGGNEQFF
clone_size: few; d_call: TRBD1; v_call: TRBV10-3; cdr3_length: 17; j_call: TRBJ2-7; cdr3_nt: TGTGCCATCAGTGAGTCGCCCGGTAAGGGGGCTGTATACGAGCAGTACTTC; cdr3_aa: CAISESPGKGAVYEQYF
clone_size: .; d_call: TRBD1; v_call: TRBV5-1; cdr3_length: 15; j_call: TRBJ1-5; cdr3_nt: TGCGCCAGCAGCCCCTATGGGGGACAGAATCAGCCCCAGCATTTT; cdr3_aa: CASSPYGGQNQPQHF
clone_size: .; d_call: .; v_call: TRBV7-6; cdr3_length: 11; j_call: TRBJ2-1; cdr3_nt: TGTGCCAGCAGCCGATACAATGAGCAGTTCTTC; cdr3_aa: CASSRYNEQFF
clone_size: .; d_call: TRBD1; v_call: TRBV28; cdr3_length: 15; j_call: TRBJ1-5; cdr3_nt: TGTGCCAGCAGATCGGGACAGTATAGCAATCAGCCCCAGCATTTT; cdr3_aa: CASRSGQYSNQPQHF
clone_size: .; d_call: TRBD1; v_call: TRBV6-5; cdr3_length: 16; j_call: TRBJ1-3; cdr3_nt: TGTGCCAGCAGTTACTCTGGGACAGGGTTGGGAAACACCATATATTTT; cdr3_aa: CASSYSGTGLGNTIYF
clone_size: .; d_call: .; v_call: TRBV28; cdr3_length: 18; j_call: TRBJ2-6; cdr3_nt: TGTGCCAGCAGTCCCGGAGGACCAACGCGGTCTGGGGCCAACGTCCTGACTTTC; cdr3_aa: CASSPGGPTRSGANVLTF
clone_size: .; d_call: .; v_call: TRBV2; cdr3_length: 10; j_call: TRBJ2-5; cdr3_nt: TGTGCCAGCAGCCAAGAGACCCAGTACTTC; cdr3_aa: CASSQETQYF
clone_size: .; d_call: .; v_call: TRBV2; cdr3_length: 11; j_call: TRBJ2-2; cdr3_nt: TGTGCCAGCAGACACACCGGGGAGCTGTTTTTT; cdr3_aa: CASRHTGELFF
clone_size: .; d_call: TRBD1; v_call: TRBV14; cdr3_length: 15; j_call: TRBJ2-7; cdr3_nt: TGTGCCAGCGGAAGGATGGGGACAGCGGCCTACGAGCAGTACTTC; cdr3_aa: CASGRMGTAAYEQYF
clone_size: .; d_call: .; v_call: TRBV4-1; cdr3_length: 13; j_call: TRBJ2-7; cdr3_nt: TGCGCCAGCAGCCCCGGACTCACCTACGAGCAGTACTTC; cdr3_aa: CASSPGLTYEQYF
clone_size: .; d_call: .; v_call: TRBV29-1; cdr3_length: 12; j_call: TRBJ2-2; cdr3_nt: TGCAGCGTTGGGCGGGGAACCGGGGAGCTGTTTTTT; cdr3_aa: CSVGRGTGELFF